A single sample gave rise to the 9 T cell receptor beta chains below, sequenced in a study of blood T cell repertoires in COVID-19. TCRdb's table, derived via immunoSEQ multiplex PCR, lists solely in-frame clones and lacks some. This sample has about 230,000 clones, with roughly 86% found just once. The sample consisted of peripheral blood. The receptors here all came from a woman aged 60-70 years with acute or convalescent COVID-19.

Details on this clone: The identical CDR3 is also encoded by other nucleotide sequences in the sample. The CDR3 bases are TGTGCCAGCAGCCAAGGAGACAGGGGACTCTATGGCTACACCTTC. Its protein product is CASSQGDRGLYGYTF. The chain carries TRBV14 and TRBJ1-2, with 8 bases fitting TRBD1. CDR1 and CDR2 from the germline V gene are SGHDN and FVKESK. Unmatched junction bases numbered 5, after V lost 1 base and J lost 4 bases. There are 15 residues in the CDR3.

The chain recombines TRBV18 with TRBJ1-4; 10 bases line up with TRBD1. Germline V lookup: CDR1 KGHSH, CDR2 LQKENI. The CDR3 contains 15 residues. J lost 5 bases, V lost 0 bases, and 0 bases had no gene match. The CDR3: CASSPPGQGNEKLFF. CDR3 coding DNA: TGTGCCAGCTCACCACCGGGACAGGGGAATGAAAAACTGTTTTTT.

The chain carries TRBV19 and TRBJ1-5; possibly TRBD1 for D (5 bases). Germline values: CDR1 LNHDA, CDR2 SQIVND (reference sequence). The CDR3 runs 15 residues. Trimming cost V 3 bases and J 1 base, with 10 bases left between them. The CDR3 sequence is CASSMEGRSNQPQHF. CDR3 bases: TGTGCCAGTAGTATGGAGGGGAGAAGCAATCAGCCCCAGCATTTT.

The chain couples TRBV7-8 to TRBJ2-1, with 12 bases matching TRBD2. V shed 4 bases, J shed 4 bases, and the junction held 2 bases outside the gene matches. The germline V gene has CDR1 SGHVS and CDR2 FQNEAQ. The CDR3 sequence is 15 residues long. The CDR3 protein is CASSWTSGTYNEQFF. DNA of the CDR3: TGTGCCAGCAGCTGGACTAGCGGGACTTACAATGAGCAGTTCTTC.

This clone was counted once. This chain links TRBV4-3 with TRBJ2-3, with D uncertain. The V gene's germline CDR1 is LGHNA and CDR2 YSLEER. Trimming pared 3 bases from V and 4 bases from J, leaving 14 bases between. The CDR3 has 15 amino acids. Written as DNA, the CDR3 is TGCGCCAGCAGCCAGGGCCGTACGGCTGCAGATACGCAGTATTTT. Protein product: CASSQGRTAADTQYF.

J is TRBJ2-1 and V is TRBV24-1; TRBD2 matches 7 bases. In germline, CDR1 is KGHDR, CDR2 SFDVKD. CDR3 size: 16 residues. V lost 4 bases and J lost 5; bases outside the gene matches: 10. The DNA of the CDR3 is TGTGCCACCAGTGAGACGGGCGGGAGTGTCCACAATGAGCAGTTCTTC. It is translated as CATSETGGSVHNEQFF.

The chain joins TRBV5-1 to TRBJ1-6; 7 bases line up with TRBD1. Germline CDR1 and CDR2: SGHRS and YFSETQ. The CDR3 is 14 amino acids. The V gene end was trimmed by 3 bases and the J gene end by 9 bases; junction bases not matched to a gene: 6. The CDR3 sequence: CASSYDRATSPLHF. The DNA of the CDR3 is TGCGCCAGCAGCTACGACAGGGCAACTTCACCCCTCCACTTT.

Only one count was recorded for this clone. This chain uses TRBV7-6 with TRBJ1-2, with D possibly being TRBD1 (5 bases). Germline V gene data show CDR1 as SGHVS and CDR2 as FNYEAQ. Trimming took 2 bases from V and 7 from J, leaving 20 bases between them. This CDR3 is built from 16 residues. The chain's CDR3 is CASSLSGSWGEIGYTF. The DNA for the CDR3 is TGTGCCAGCAGCTTAAGTGGGTCGTGGGGGGAAATTGGCTACACCTTC.

The J gene is TRBJ2-4, the V gene TRBV27, with D possibly matching TRBD1 (6 bases). The CDR3 has 14 amino acids. Germline-derived CDR1 and CDR2 are MNHEY and SMNVEV (reference sequence). The ends were cut back, 5 bases at V and 6 bases at J, with 14 bases in the middle. CDR3 residues: CASSPHPGANIQYF. CDR3 in DNA: TGTGCCAGCAGTCCCCATCCAGGGGCAAACATTCAGTACTTC.